These T cell receptor beta chains were read from a single sample in a study of cytomegalovirus exposure and HLA in healthy donors. Method: immunoSEQ multiplex PCR; TCRdb's copy keeps in-frame clones and lacks some. This table has more than 250,000 clones, 80% to 90% appearing once. Sequenced sample: PBMCs. The receptors come from a woman under 30 in good health and CMV-seronegative. The CDR3 runs from the conserved cysteine through the conserved F or W. The order of the fields is clone size, J gene, D gene, V gene, CDR3 length, CDR3 DNA, CDR3 protein. D genes are given only for firm matches. The listing skips clone size in some rows; elsewhere it reads once, few, many or a size class.

few | TRBJ2-7 | . | TRBV5-1 | 14 | TGCGCCAGCAGCTTGGGTCCCGGAGACTACGAGCAGTACTTC | CASSLGPGDYEQYF
. | TRBJ1-6 | . | TRBV6-1 | 13 | TGTGCCAGCGTCGACAGGACTAATTCACCCCTCCACTTT | CASVDRTNSPLHF
. | TRBJ2-7 | . | TRBV7-2 | 14 | TGTGCCAGCAGCTTAGTAGGCGGGGACTACGAGCAGTACTTC | CASSLVGGDYEQYF
once | TRBJ1-1 | . | TRBV6-5 | 16 | TGTGCCAGCAGTTACTCGTATTTGGTTCGGGGAGCTGAAGCTTTCTTT | CASSYSYLVRGAEAFF
. | TRBJ2-3 | . | TRBV19 | 17 | TGTGCCAGTAGTATAATTCTCAGGCGGGCCTACACAGATACGCAGTATTTT | CASSIILRRAYTDTQYF
. | TRBJ2-5 | . | TRBV7-9 | 13 | TGTGCCAGCAGCTTAGTTGGGGCAGAGACCCAGTACTTC | CASSLVGAETQYF
. | TRBJ2-3 | TRBD2 | TRBV5-1 | 14 | TGCGCCACCAGGGGCGGGGGGCACACAGATACGCAGTATTTT | CATRGGGHTDTQYF
. | TRBJ1-1 | . | TRBV5-4 | 13 | TGTGCCAGCAGCTTGGCCGGGGGGCGCGGGGCTTTCTTT | CASSLAGGRGAFF
. | TRBJ1-1 | . | TRBV7-9 | 12 | TGTTCCAGCAGCCTAGTTGCGGGTGATGCTTTCTTT | CSSSLVAGDAFF
. | TRBJ2-1 | . | TRBV19 | 16 | TGTGCCAGTAGTATAATTTATCAGCGTCCCTACAATGAGCAGTTCTTC | CASSIIYQRPYNEQFF
. | TRBJ1-2 | TRBD1 | TRBV2 | 16 | TGTGCCAGCCAGAAAGGGGTTGGGGACAGCTACTATGGCTACACCTTC | CASQKGVGDSYYGYTF
. | TRBJ2-3 | TRBD2 | TRBV11-3 | 19 | TGTGCCAGCAGCTTAGGTGGGACTAGCGGGGGGGATGGTTCAGATACGCAGTATTTT | CASSLGGTSGGDGSDTQYF
. | TRBJ2-3 | TRBD2 | TRBV30 | 14 | TGTGTCTCCGGGGAGCGGGGAAGCACAGATACGCAGTATTTT | CVSGERGSTDTQYF
. | TRBJ2-1 | . | TRBV18 | 14 | TGTGCCAGCTCACCAGGTACCTCGGGACAAGAGCAGTTCTTC | CASSPGTSGQEQFF
. | TRBJ1-2 | . | TRBV6-5 | 14 | TGTGCCAGCAGTCCGCAGAGGACAGCCGATGGCTACACCTTC | CASSPQRTADGYTF
. | TRBJ2-3 | TRBD2 | TRBV4-1 | 16 | TGCGCCAGCAGCCATAGCTCGGGAGGGTTGGGGGATACGCAGTATTTT | CASSHSSGGLGDTQYF
. | TRBJ1-6 | . | TRBV29-1 | 12 | TGCAGCGTTACTGAGGGTAATTCCCCCCTCCACTTT | CSVTEGNSPLHF
. | TRBJ2-5 | . | TRBV7-2 | 15 | TGTGCCAGCAGCTTAGGGGATTTTAAGGGGGAGACCCAGTACTTC | CASSLGDFKGETQYF
. | TRBJ1-3 | . | TRBV7-3 | 13 | TGTGCCAGCAGCACAACTAGTGGAAACACCATATATTTT | CASSTTSGNTIYF
. | TRBJ2-2 | . | TRBV2 | 16 | TGTGCCAGCAGCGAAGGACTGATCAGCAACACCGGGGAGCTGTTTTTT | CASSEGLISNTGELFF
few | TRBJ2-7 | TRBD2 | TRBV19 | 14 | TGTGCCAGTAGTCCAGCGGGGGCCTCCTACGAGCAGTACTTC | CASSPAGASYEQYF
. | TRBJ1-5 | TRBD1 | TRBV7-2 | 15 | TGTGCCAGCAGCCTCGGGACAGGGAGAGCTCAGCCCCAGCATTTT | CASSLGTGRAQPQHF
. | TRBJ1-6 | . | TRBV2 | 16 | TGTGCCAGCGGAATAAGGGGGGGCAGGGACAATTCCCCCCTCCACTTT | CASGIRGGRDNSPLHF
. | TRBJ2-1 | . | TRBV9 | 18 | TGTGCCAGCAGCGTAGGGCGGGGGCCCCACCCGGGGTACAATGAGCAGTTCTTC | CASSVGRGPHPGYNEQFF
. | TRBJ2-7 | . | TRBV13 | 14 | TGTGCCAGCAGCCAGGGGGGTAAGGGCTACGAGCAGTACTTC | CASSQGGKGYEQYF
once | TRBJ1-1 | . | TRBV5-1 | 12 | TGCGCCAGCAGCCAAACAGGGCCGGGAGCTTTCTTT | CASSQTGPGAFF
. | TRBJ2-3 | . | TRBV6-5 | 15 | TGTGCCAGCAGTCGGGGGGCCGGGAGCACAGATACGCAGTATTTT | CASSRGAGSTDTQYF
. | TRBJ2-5 | TRBD2 | TRBV7-6 | 15 | TGTGCCAGCAGCTTAGGTCCTAGCGGACAAGAGACCCAGTACTTC | CASSLGPSGQETQYF
. | TRBJ1-1 | TRBD1 | TRBV7-9 | 15 | TGTGCCAGCAGCGACGAACAGGGGGGTCGTACTGAAGCTTTCTTT | CASSDEQGGRTEAFF
. | TRBJ2-3 | TRBD1 | TRBV5-1 | 16 | TGCGCCAGCAGTTTACCGGGACAGGGGATCACAGATACGCAGTATTTT | CASSLPGQGITDTQYF
. | TRBJ1-1 | . | TRBV2 | 15 | TGTGCCAGCAGTGAACTGGGCTTGGCGAACACTGAAGCTTTCTTT | CASSELGLANTEAFF
. | TRBJ1-5 | . | TRBV7-3 | 15 | TGTGCCAGCAGCTTAGTAGGGGCGAAACATCAGCCCCAGCATTTT | CASSLVGAKHQPQHF
once | TRBJ2-7 | . | TRBV5-1 | 13 | TGCGCCAGCAGCTCAGGACAGCTATACGAGCAGTACTTC | CASSSGQLYEQYF
once | TRBJ2-7 | TRBD2 | TRBV29-1 | 13 | TGCAGCGTTGAGCGGGGGGGCCCCGACGAGCAGTACTTC | CSVERGGPDEQYF
once | TRBJ2-7 | TRBD1 | TRBV6-1 | 14 | TGTGCCAGCAGGGGACAGGGGGTGGGCTACGAGCAGTACTTC | CASRGQGVGYEQYF
. | TRBJ2-5 | TRBD2 | TRBV4-1 | 17 | TGCGCCAGCAGCCAAGATGGAGCGGGGGGGCCTCAAGAGACCCAGTACTTC | CASSQDGAGGPQETQYF
. | TRBJ2-1 | . | TRBV6-5 | 15 | TGTGCCAGCATTCAGGGGGCGGGGGCGGTCGGTGAGCAGTTCTTC | CASIQGAGAVGEQFF
. | TRBJ1-5 | TRBD1 | TRBV9 | 15 | TGTGCCAGCAGCGCGACAGGGAGAGGGGATCAGCCCCAGCATTTT | CASSATGRGDQPQHF
. | TRBJ2-3 | . | TRBV6-4 | 14 | TGTGCCAGCAGTGCCGAGGAGGCCACAGATACGCAGTATTTT | CASSAEEATDTQYF
. | TRBJ2-7 | . | TRBV4-2 | 13 | TGTGCCAGCAGCCAAGGAATCAGCTACGAGCAGTACTTC | CASSQGISYEQYF
. | TRBJ1-2 | TRBD1 | TRBV6-6 | 13 | TGTGCCATCAACATGGACAGGGCGGATGGCTACACCTTC | CAINMDRADGYTF
. | TRBJ2-5 | TRBD2 | TRBV5-6 | 14 | TGTGCCAGCAGCTTAGAACAGCGGGGTGAGGCCCAGTACTTC | CASSLEQRGEAQYF
. | TRBJ1-3 | . | TRBV30 | 13 | TGTGCCTGGAGCGGGTCCTCTGGAAACACCATATATTTT | CAWSGSSGNTIYF
. | TRBJ2-5 | TRBD2 | TRBV13 | 17 | TGTGCCAGCAGCCTAAGGGTCCTAGCGGGGACCCAAGAGACCCAGTACTTC | CASSLRVLAGTQETQYF